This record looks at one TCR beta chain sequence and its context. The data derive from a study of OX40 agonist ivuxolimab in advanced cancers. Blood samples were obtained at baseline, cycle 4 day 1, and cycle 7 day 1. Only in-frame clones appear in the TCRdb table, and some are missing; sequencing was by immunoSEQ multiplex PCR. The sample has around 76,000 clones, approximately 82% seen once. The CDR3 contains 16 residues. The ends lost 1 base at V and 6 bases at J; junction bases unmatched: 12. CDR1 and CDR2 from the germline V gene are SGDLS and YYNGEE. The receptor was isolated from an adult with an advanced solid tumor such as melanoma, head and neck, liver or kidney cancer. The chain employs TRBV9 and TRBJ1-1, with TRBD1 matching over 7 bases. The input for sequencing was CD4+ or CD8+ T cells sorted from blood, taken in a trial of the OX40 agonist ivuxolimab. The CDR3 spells CASSVLGDSASAEAFF. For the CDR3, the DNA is TGTGCCAGCAGCGTACTCGGGGACAGTGCCTCCGCTGAAGCTTTCTTT. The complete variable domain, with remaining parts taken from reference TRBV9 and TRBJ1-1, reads DSGVTQTPKHLITATGQRVTLRCSPRSGDLSVYWYQQSLDQGLQFLIQYYNGEERAKGNILERFSAQQFPDLHSELNLSSLELGDSALYFCASSVLGDSASAEAFFGQGTRLTVV.